A single T cell receptor beta chain is shown here with its context. The antigen is undetermined. Random hexamers were used to reverse transcribe roughly 0.45 to 1 ug of RNA. Coverage of TCR beta CDR3 amplification by immunoSEQ multiplex PCR extended to 54 Vbeta and 13 Jbeta. TCRdb re-called the immunoSEQ multiplex PCR reads with MiXCR, one entry per CDR3 protein. Of approximately 180,000 distinct CDR3 sequences in the sample, 85% to 95% were seen once. V gave up 0 bases and J gave up 1 base, with 12 bases separating them. The germline CDR1 and CDR2 sequences are LNHNV and YYDKDF (reference sequence). This CDR3 spans 16 amino acids. The entry originates in a study of CD8 T cells in Susac syndrome. Study background: Intravenous immunoglobulin alone or corticosteroids were being given to patients with Susac syndrome at blood draw, unless they were therapy-naive. Study results and limitations: The authors acknowledged that the study's TCR sequencing and HLA analysis involved relatively few individuals.

All included Susac syndrome patients satisfied recently defined diagnostic criteria for definite or probable disease. The gene calls are TRBV15 and TRBJ1-1; D is unclear. The specimen sequenced was CD4+ T cells from PBMCs. The source is a human donor with Susac syndrome. The CDR3 nucleotides are TGTGCCACCAGCAGAGATCGGTATACAGAGAACACTGAAGCTTTCTTT. Translated, it gives CATSRDRYTENTEAFF.